Shown below are 17 T cell receptor beta chains from a single sample sequenced in a study of CD8+CD57+ T cells in acquired aplastic anemia. Genomic DNA served as template for TCR beta VDJ and CDR3 profiling. TCRdb itself ran the reads through MiXCR, one entry per CDR3 protein. The sample records over 35,000 distinct CDR3 sequences, 68% being singletons. Sequencing was carried out using sorted CD4+, CD8+, or CD8+CD57+ T cells (not recorded which) from PBMCs. The receptors derive from a human donor in good health, serving as a control.

The rearrangement uses TRBV15 and TRBJ2-5; 7 positions match TRBD1. There are 16 residues in the CDR3. The ends lost 2 bases at V and 2 bases at J; junction bases unmatched: 8. Germline assignment: CDR1 LNHNV and CDR2 YYDKDF (reference sequence). The chain's CDR3 is CATSRPQGPQQETQYF. CDR3 in DNA: TGTGCCACCAGCAGACCACAGGGGCCCCAACAAGAGACCCAGTACTTC. Full variable domain (missing parts from reference TRBV15 and TRBJ2-5): DAMVIQNPRYQVTQFGKPVTLSCSQTLNHNVMYWYQQKSSQAPKLLFHYYDKDFNNEADTPDNFQSRRPNTSFCFLDIRSPGLGDTAMYLCATSRPQGPQQETQYFGPGTRLLVL.

This clonotype is deemed medium-sized. This chain joins TRBV19 and TRBJ1-5; no clear D gene. Deletions cut 3 bases from V and 2 bases from J, with 2 bases between. The length of the CDR3 is 12 residues. Germline V gene lookup returns CDR1 LNHDA and CDR2 SQIVND (reference sequence). The CDR3 region is CASSIGNQPQHF. Written as DNA, the CDR3 is TGTGCCAGTAGTATCGGCAATCAGCCCCAGCATTTT.

In this sample, this clonotype is medium-sized (0.01 to 0.1%). The genes are TRBV6-2 or TRBV6-3 and TRBJ2-1, with D possibly matching TRBD1 (6 bases). V lost 6 bases, J lost 3 bases, and 15 bases lay in between. CDR1 and CDR2 from the germline V gene are MNHEY and SVGEGT. The CDR3 extends over 15 amino acids. The CDR3 sequence is CASSSGQVDYNEQFF. Written as DNA, the CDR3 is TGTGCCAGCAGCTCGGGACAAGTGGACTACAATGAGCAGTTCTTC.

This clonotype was detected only once. The chain combines TRBV5-1 with TRBJ2-3; unclear D gene. This CDR3 has 11 amino acids. V lost 7 bases and J lost 4, with 7 bases in between. The germline V gene encodes CDR1 SGHRS and CDR2 YFSETQ. The CDR3 DNA sequence: TGCGCCAGCTGGCAGGCAGATACGCAGTATTTT. This gives the protein CASWQADTQYF.

This clonotype was counted between two and nine times. V usage is TRBV7-3 and J usage is TRBJ1-2; 10 bases align to TRBD1. J was trimmed by 0 bases and V by 0 bases; bases with no gene match: 13. CDR1 is SGHTA and CDR2 is FQGTGA in the germline V gene. The length of the CDR3 is 20 residues. In DNA, the CDR3 is TGTGCCAGCAGCTTAACGAGGGGAAAAGACAGGGGGCAAGCTAACTATGGCTACACCTTC. This sequence encodes CASSLTRGKDRGQANYGYTF.

This clonotype was seen repeatedly, ten times or more. CDR3 in DNA: TGTGCCAGCAGCATACCGGGACAGAAGTACAATGAGCAGTTCTTC. This sequence encodes CASSIPGQKYNEQFF. The chain carries TRBV13 and TRBJ2-1, with 7 bases fitting TRBD1. CDR1 is PRHDT, CDR2 FYEKMQ, per germline (reference sequence). The CDR3 runs 15 residues. After removal of 5 bases from V and 4 bases from J, the junction contained 8 bases not matched to a gene. The full variable domain, with the rest looked up from reference TRBV13 and TRBJ2-1, is AAGVIQSPRHLIKEKRETATLKCYPIPRHDTVYWYQQGPGQDPQFLISFYEKMQSDKGSIPDRFSAQQFSDYHSELNMSSLELGDSALYFCASSIPGQKYNEQFFGPGTRLTVL.

The rearrangement links TRBV29-1 to TRBJ2-5; TRBD2 matches 8 bases. Germline V CDR1 and CDR2: SQVTM, ANQGSEA. This CDR3 contains 13 residues. The ends lost 2 bases at V and 5 bases at J; junction bases unmatched: 4. CDR3 in DNA: TGCAGCGTTGAATCGGGGGGGCTTGAGACCCAGTACTTC. Protein sequence: CSVESGGLETQYF.

The chain carries TRBV6-1 and TRBJ1-6; possible D gene TRBD1, 6 bases. This CDR3 is 16 amino acids long. The V and J ends lost 7 bases and 7 bases respectively, with 20 bases between them. CDR1 and CDR2 (germline): MNHNS, SASEGT. The CDR3 here is CASNLPQGIDNSPLHF. CDR3 DNA: TGTGCCAGCAATCTCCCCCAGGGGATAGACAATTCACCCCTCCACTTT.

The gene calls are TRBV10-3 and TRBJ2-3, with D perhaps matching TRBD1 (6 bases). Germline V CDR1 and CDR2: ENHRY, SYGVKD. This CDR3 region has 14 residues. V gave up 7 bases and J gave up 3 bases, with 14 bases separating them. As DNA, the CDR3 is TGTGCCATCACCCAGGGGCTAGATACAGATACGCAGTATTTT. It is translated as CAITQGLDTDTQYF.

This clonotype was seen more than once but under ten times. The V and J genes are TRBV15 and TRBJ2-3; D possibly corresponds to TRBD2 (7 bases). Per germline, CDR1 LNHNV and CDR2 YYDKDF (reference sequence). The CDR3 loop spans 14 amino acids. The germline V and J ends were trimmed by 6 bases and 1 base, with 11 bases remaining between them. This CDR3 is CATSRGARTDTQYF. CDR3 coding DNA: TGTGCCACCAGTCGGGGGGCCCGCACAGATACGCAGTATTTT.

V usage is TRBV4-3 and J usage is TRBJ1-2; possible D gene TRBD1, 6 bases. This CDR3 has 14 residues. Trimming removed 1 base from V and 6 bases from J, with 12 bases in between. Per germline, CDR1 LGHNA and CDR2 YSLEER. The CDR3 coding sequence is TGCGCCAGCAGCCAAGGTTGGGGGCACGATGGCTACACCTTC. This translates into CASSQGWGHDGYTF.

CDR3 in DNA: TGTGCCAGTAGCCTACACGGGGAGACCCAGTACTTC. Its protein product is CASSLHGETQYF. The rearrangement uses TRBV19 and TRBJ2-5; no definite D call. From germline, CDR1 is LNHDA and CDR2 SQIVND (reference sequence). Trimming took 6 bases from V and 5 from J, leaving 10 bases between them. The CDR3 is 12 residues long.

The rearrangement joins TRBV30 to TRBJ2-3; D is unresolved. Trimming stripped 2 bases from V and 0 bases from J, with 12 bases between. Germline CDR1 and CDR2: GTSNPN and SVGIG (reference sequence). The CDR3 extends over 15 amino acids. CDR3 amino acids: CAWSPKSASTDTQYF. CDR3 nucleotide sequence: TGTGCCTGGAGTCCAAAATCCGCTAGCACAGATACGCAGTATTTT.

The chain combines TRBV11-1 with TRBJ1-1; 11 bases are a match to TRBD1. The CDR3 is made up of 17 amino acids. With V trimmed by 1 base and J by 3 bases, 7 bases remained unmatched. The germline gives CDR1 SGHAT, CDR2 FQDESV (reference sequence). CDR3 region: CASSLVSPGQGDTEAFF. The DNA of the CDR3 is TGTGCCAGCAGCTTAGTCAGCCCGGGACAGGGGGACACTGAAGCTTTCTTT.

This clonotype was counted at least ten times. V is TRBV6-5 and J is TRBJ1-5, with 7 bases fitting TRBD1. V trimming: 2 bases; J trimming: 5 bases; junction bases outside the gene matches: 6. Per the germline V gene, CDR1 is MNHEY and CDR2 is SVGAGI. This CDR3 spans 15 amino acids. CDR3 protein: CASSYGQGGDQPQHF. The CDR3 region has the DNA TGTGCCAGCAGTTACGGGCAGGGGGGGGATCAGCCCCAGCATTTT.

The chain employs TRBV2 and TRBJ1-1; D ambiguous. The CDR3 loop spans 13 amino acids. Germline loops: CDR1 SNHLY, CDR2 FYNNEI. V was trimmed by 3 bases and J by 4 bases, leaving 9 bases between them. CDR3 sequence reads: CASSEDRSTEAFF. CDR3 in DNA: TGTGCCAGCAGTGAGGATAGGAGCACTGAAGCTTTCTTT.

This chain connects TRBV4-3 to TRBJ2-7; possibly TRBD2 for D (6 bases). CDR1 and CDR2 from the germline V gene are LGHNA and YSLEER. Between the trimmed V and J ends, which lost 0 bases and 2 bases, there was a span of 11 bases. This CDR3 spans 15 amino acids. Here the CDR3 reads CASSQEWRDAYEQYF. The CDR3 coding sequence is TGCGCCAGCAGCCAAGAATGGAGGGATGCCTACGAGCAGTACTTC.